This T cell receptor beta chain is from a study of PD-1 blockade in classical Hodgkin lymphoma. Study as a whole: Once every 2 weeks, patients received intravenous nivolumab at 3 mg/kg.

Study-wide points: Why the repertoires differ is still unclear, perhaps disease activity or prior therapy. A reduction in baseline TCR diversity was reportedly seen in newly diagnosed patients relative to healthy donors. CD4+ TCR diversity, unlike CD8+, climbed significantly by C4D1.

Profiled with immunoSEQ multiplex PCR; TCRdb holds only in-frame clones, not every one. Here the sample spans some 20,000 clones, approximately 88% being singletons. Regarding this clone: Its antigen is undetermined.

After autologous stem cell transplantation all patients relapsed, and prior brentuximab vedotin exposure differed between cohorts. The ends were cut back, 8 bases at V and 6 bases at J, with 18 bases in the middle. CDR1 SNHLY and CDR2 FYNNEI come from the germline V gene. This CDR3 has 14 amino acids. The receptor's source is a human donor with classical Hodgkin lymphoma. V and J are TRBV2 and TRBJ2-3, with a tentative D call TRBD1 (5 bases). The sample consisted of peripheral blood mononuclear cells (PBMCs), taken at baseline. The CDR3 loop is CASRPQGGMDTQYF. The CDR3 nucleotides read TGTGCCAGCCGGCCCCAGGGTGGGATGGATACGCAGTATTTT.